The 22 T cell receptor beta chains presented below share a single source sample, sequenced in a study of identical twins listed by TCRdb under 2016. Libraries were constructed by 5' RACE. For sequencing, an Illumina HiSeq 2000 was employed. The raw public reads went through TCRdb reprocessing: fastp at Q25, MiXCR clone calling, in-frame beta chains kept. Every CDR3 protein is listed once, alongside the most common genes and DNA of its rows. The sample table contains nearly 900,000 distinct CDR3 sequences; only one count was recorded for 10% to 15% of them. The top ten clones comprise around 1.5% of the sample. Separately, the same data were catalogued under a study of yellow fever vaccine responses in identical twins.

Sample: PBMCs. Receptor source: a young woman in good health.

V gene TRBV5-4 combines with J gene TRBJ2-1, with 8 nucleotides matching TRBD1. V was clipped by 4 bases and J by 5 bases; unmatched bases: 14. The CDR3 has 17 amino acids. Germline V gene sequence: CDR1 SGHNT, CDR2 YYREEE (reference sequence). CDR3 sequence: CASSPGQGLAANNEQFF. CDR3 coding DNA: TGTGCCAGCAGCCCCGGACAGGGCTTGGCGGCGAACAATGAGCAGTTCTTC.

There are many counts of this clonotype. The V call is TRBV29-1, the J call TRBJ2-1, with TRBD1 matching over 7 bases. The trim removed 1 base at V and 8 bases at J, leaving 14 bases unmatched. CDR3 length: 16 amino acids. Germline V gives CDR1 SQVTM, CDR2 ANQGSEA. The CDR3, as DNA: TGCAGCGTTGAAGTCTTACAGGGGATAAAGGTGGATGAGCAGTTCTTC. Translation: CSVEVLQGIKVDEQFF.

The chain carries TRBV3-1 and TRBJ2-4, with 10 positions matching TRBD2. Losses at the gene ends were 5 bases for V and 3 bases for J; bases not matched to a gene: 7. This CDR3 contains 16 residues. CDR1 and CDR2 from the germline V gene are LGHDT and YNNKEL (reference sequence). In DNA, the CDR3 is TGTGCCAGCAGCTATAGCGGGGGGCGCAACAAAAACATTCAGTACTTC. This encodes CASSYSGGRNKNIQYF. Full variable domain (missing parts from reference TRBV3-1 and TRBJ2-4): DTAVSQTPKYLVTQMGNDKSIKCEQNLGHDTMYWYKQDSKKFLKIMFSYNNKELIINETVPNRFSPKSPDKAHLNLHINSLELGDSAVYFCASSYSGGRNKNIQYFGAGTRLSVL.

This clonotype was counted a few times. CDR3 sequence: CASSQELVFSYNEQFF. CDR3 DNA: TGTGCCAGCAGCCAAGAATTAGTCTTCTCCTACAATGAGCAGTTCTTC. The rearrangement uses TRBV4-2 and TRBJ2-1; no clear D gene. Trimming took off 0 bases at V and 0 bases at J, with 9 bases between the two ends. The length of the CDR3 is 16 residues. CDR1 is LGHNA, CDR2 YNFKEQ, per germline.

There are a few counts of this clonotype. V is TRBV28 and J is TRBJ2-7, with D perhaps matching TRBD1 (5 bases). Germline V gene sequence: CDR1 MDHEN, CDR2 SYDVKM. V shed 3 bases and J shed 7 bases, with 13 bases lying between them. The CDR3 length is 13 residues. CDR3 bases: TGTGCCAGCAGTTTTCCAGGGATGAGGGAGCAGTACGTC. This sequence encodes CASSFPGMREQYV.

J is TRBJ1-4 and V is TRBV20-1, with TRBD1 matching over 7 bases. Germline assignment: CDR1 DFQATT and CDR2 SNEGSKA (reference sequence). Trimming removed 5 bases from V and 0 bases from J; junction bases left unmatched: 6. The CDR3 consists of 15 residues. The CDR3 region is CSAGKGQTTNEKLFF. DNA of the CDR3: TGCAGTGCTGGGAAGGGACAGACAACTAATGAAAAACTGTTTTTT.

The CDR3 nucleotides are TGTGCCAGCAGTGAGGCGGGACTAGGGAACGGGGAGCTGTTTTTT. Protein: CASSEAGLGNGELFF. The V and J genes are TRBV2 and TRBJ2-2; TRBD2 matches at 8 bases. J was trimmed by 7 bases and V by 3 bases; bases with no gene match: 7. CDR1 and CDR2 (germline): SNHLY, FYNNEI. The CDR3 loop spans 15 amino acids.

The chain combines TRBV20-1 with TRBJ2-2, with 8 bases identical to TRBD2. V lost 6 bases and J lost 3; bases outside the gene matches: 9. The germline gives CDR1 DFQATT, CDR2 SNEGSKA (reference sequence). The CDR3 has 15 residues. CDR3 region: CSARTSRRYTGELFF. DNA for the CDR3: TGCAGTGCACGGACTAGCAGACGTTACACCGGGGAGCTGTTTTTT.

The V and J genes are TRBV6-1 and TRBJ1-3; D uncertain. Germline CDR1 MNHNS, CDR2 SASEGT. The CDR3 covers 18 residues. V shed 6 bases and J shed 0 bases, with 21 bases lying between them. The CDR3 sequence: CASSLSGFKSSSGNTIYF. The CDR3 nucleotides are TGTGCCAGCAGCCTCAGTGGATTTAAGTCGAGCTCTGGAAACACCATATATTTT.

This clonotype was seen a few times. CDR3 in DNA: TGTGCCAGCGTCGGAGCCGGCTCTGAAGCTTTCTTT. Its translation: CASVGAGSEAFF. The V call is TRBV6-5, the J call TRBJ1-1; D gene ambiguous. Looked up from germline, CDR1 is MNHEY and CDR2 is SVGAGI. V dropped 8 bases and J dropped 6 bases, with 13 bases sitting between them. The CDR3 has 12 amino acids.

The rearrangement joins TRBV15 to TRBJ2-5; 8 bases line up with TRBD1. With 0 bases clipped from V and 2 bases from J, the junction kept 2 bases outside the gene matches. The CDR3 spans 15 residues. Looked up from germline, CDR1 is LNHNV and CDR2 is YYDKDF (reference sequence). In DNA form, the CDR3 reads TGTGCCACCAGCAGAGATGGACAGGGACAAGAGACCCAGTACTTC. Its translation is CATSRDGQGQETQYF.

This clonotype has more than one count but fewer than ten. Here the CDR3 DNA reads TGTGCCAGCAGCTTAAGTTTGACAGGGGGCTTTCGGTACGAGCAGTACTTC. Its translation is CASSLSLTGGFRYEQYF. This chain joins TRBV5-6 and TRBJ2-7, with 10 bases lining up with TRBD1. Germline CDR1 SGHDT, CDR2 YYEEEE. This CDR3 has 17 amino acids. J gave up 4 bases and V 2 bases, and 12 bases lay outside the gene matches.

The V call is TRBV15, the J call TRBJ2-7; 7 bases line up with TRBD1. Germline V gene data show CDR1 as LNHNV and CDR2 as YYDKDF (reference sequence). The CDR3 has 15 residues. V shed 2 bases and J 6 bases; nucleotides not matched to a gene: 10. Here the CDR3 DNA reads TGTGCCACCAGCAGAAGGGACAGCCGTCTTCCCGAGCAGTACTTC. Translating it yields CATSRRDSRLPEQYF. Full variable domain (remainder filled in from reference TRBV15 and TRBJ2-7): DAMVIQNPRYQVTQFGKPVTLSCSQTLNHNVMYWYQQKSSQAPKLLFHYYDKDFNNEADTPDNFQSRRPNTSFCFLDIRSPGLGDTAMYLCATSRRDSRLPEQYFGPGTRLTVT.

This clonotype was observed many times. This rearrangement joins TRBV5-1 to TRBJ2-3, with 9 bases matching TRBD2. Germline loops: CDR1 SGHRS, CDR2 YFSETQ. The CDR3 has 14 residues. V dropped 4 bases and J dropped 4; count of bases not matched to a gene: 4. This chain's CDR3 is CASSPGLAADTQYF. CDR3 DNA sequence: TGCGCCAGCAGCCCGGGACTAGCAGCAGATACGCAGTATTTT.

This clonotype was observed a handful of times. The rearrangement uses TRBV2 and TRBJ2-3; D assignment may be TRBD1 or TRBD2 (5 bases each). The germline gives CDR1 SNHLY, CDR2 FYNNEI. CDR3 length: 13 residues. V lost 4 bases and J 3 bases, leaving 8 bases between the germline ends. The DNA of the CDR3 is TGTGCCAGCAGTGGGGACCGAACAGATACGCAGTATTTT. Its protein product is CASSGDRTDTQYF. The whole variable domain, remainder taken from reference TRBV2 and TRBJ2-3, is EPEVTQTPSHQVTQMGQEVILRCVPISNHLYFYWYRQILGQKVEFLVSFYNNEISEKSEIFDDQFSVERPDGSNFTLKIRSTKLEDSAMYFCASSGDRTDTQYFGPGTRLTVL.

The chain couples TRBV20-1 to TRBJ2-6; 9 nucleotides agree with TRBD1. Germline V gene data show CDR1 as DFQATT and CDR2 as SNEGSKA (reference sequence). The CDR3 extends over 16 amino acids. J gave up 4 bases and V 6 bases, and 10 bases lay outside the gene matches. The CDR3 loop reads CSADGTGISGANVLTF. CDR3 in DNA: TGCAGTGCCGACGGGACAGGGATCTCAGGGGCCAACGTCCTGACTTTC.

This clonotype was observed many times. The V and J genes are TRBV2 and TRBJ1-2; D is uncertain. V was cut by 6 bases and J by 3 bases, with 8 bases left in between. The CDR3 runs 12 residues. Germline loops: CDR1 SNHLY, CDR2 FYNNEI. The CDR3 here is CASRPTYYGYTF. CDR3 nucleotide sequence: TGTGCCAGCAGGCCCACGTACTATGGCTACACCTTC.

This clonotype was seen at least ten times. This sequence joins TRBV11-1 and TRBJ2-1; the match to TRBD2 covers 11 bases. The germline CDR1 and CDR2 sequences are SGHAT and FQDESV (reference sequence). After removal of 4 bases from V and 2 bases from J, the junction contained 10 bases not matched to a gene. This CDR3 has 18 residues. The CDR3 loop is CASSSRIAGGSPYNEQFF. The DNA of the CDR3 is TGTGCCAGCAGCTCACGGATAGCGGGGGGGAGTCCCTACAATGAGCAGTTCTTC.

In this sample, this clonotype turned up many times. The chain joins TRBV10-3 to TRBJ1-5; D gene ambiguous. Between the trimmed V and J ends, which lost 8 bases and 8 bases, there was a span of 13 bases. CDR1 and CDR2 from the germline V gene are ENHRY and SYGVKD. This CDR3 region has 12 residues. CDR3 in DNA: TGTGCCATCGGTCCGGGATGGGAGCCCCAGCATTTT. Protein product: CAIGPGWEPQHF.

This clonotype was seen more than once but under ten times. The chain uses TRBV20-1 and TRBJ2-5, with 8 nucleotides matching TRBD2. Germline CDR1 DFQATT, CDR2 SNEGSKA (reference sequence). Trimming removed 3 bases from V and 1 base from J; junction bases left unmatched: 7. This CDR3 contains 15 residues. CDR3 region: CSASGGTRGQETQYF. In nucleotides, the CDR3 is TGCAGTGCTAGCGGGGGGACTAGGGGCCAAGAGACCCAGTACTTC.

This clonotype was found a few times. V is TRBV11-2 and J is TRBJ1-4; D possibly corresponds to TRBD1 (5 bases). The length of the CDR3 is 12 residues. V lost 5 bases to trimming and J lost 8 bases, with 9 bases between them. Germline V CDR1 and CDR2: SGHAT, FQNNGV. The CDR3, as DNA: TGTGCCAGCAGCCCTTGGGGGGAAAAACTGTTTTTT. Protein: CASSPWGEKLFF. Combining the CDR3 with reference TRBV11-2 and TRBJ1-4 gives the whole variable domain EAGVAQSPRYKIIEKRQSVAFWCNPISGHATLYWYQQILGQGPKLLIQFQNNGVVDDSQLPKDRFSAERLKGVDSTLKIQPAKLEDSAVYLCASSPWGEKLFFGSGTQLSVL.

The chain links TRBV10-2 to TRBJ1-4; D is possibly TRBD1 (5 bases). With 6 bases removed from V and 8 bases from J, the gap between germline ends came to 16 bases. Germline-derived CDR1 and CDR2 are WSHSY and SAAADI. The CDR3 totals 14 residues. The CDR3 is CASRGPGREEKLFF. The CDR3 nucleotides are TGCGCCAGCAGGGGACCAGGGCGGGAGGAAAAACTGTTTTTT.